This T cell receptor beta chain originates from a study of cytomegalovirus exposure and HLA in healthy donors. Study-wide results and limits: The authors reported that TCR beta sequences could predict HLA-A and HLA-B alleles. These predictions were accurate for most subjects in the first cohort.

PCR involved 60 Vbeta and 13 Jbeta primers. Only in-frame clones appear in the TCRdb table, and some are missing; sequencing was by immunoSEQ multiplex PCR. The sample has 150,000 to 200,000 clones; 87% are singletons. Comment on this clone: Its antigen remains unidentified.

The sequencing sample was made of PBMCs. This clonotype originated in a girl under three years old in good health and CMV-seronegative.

This CDR3 reads CASSLQWNTGELFF. As DNA, the CDR3 is TGCGCCAGCAGCCTCCAGTGGAACACCGGGGAGCTGTTTTTT. The chain combines TRBV5-1 with TRBJ2-2; D call uncertain. The CDR3 has 14 residues. V was trimmed by 4 bases and J by 1 base, leaving 8 bases between them. Germline CDR1 is SGHRS and CDR2 is YFSETQ.